This section outlines one T cell receptor (beta chain) sequence together with its context. Repertoires were generated with immunoSEQ multiplex PCR, while TCRdb's copy carries only in-frame clones and drops some. The sample holds about 76,000 clones; around 90% are singletons and the top ten take 0.25%. Germline V CDR1 and CDR2: SGDLS, YYNGEE. This CDR3 is built from 13 residues. Trimming removed 1 base at V and 4 bases at J, with 5 bases between. The data derive from a study of technical replicates of blood from four donors. Sequencing input: T cells isolated from PBMCs. The TCR was taken from a human donor in good health. The rearrangement links TRBV9 to TRBJ2-2; D uncertain. The CDR3 bases are TGTGCCAGCAGCGTAACGGTCACCGGGGAGCTGTTTTTT. This gives the protein CASSVTVTGELFF.